A single sample gave rise to the 21 T cell receptor beta chains below, sequenced in a study of T cell responses to AZD1222 COVID-19 vaccine. Profiled with immunoSEQ multiplex PCR; TCRdb holds only in-frame clones, not every one. This sample yields about 100,000 clones, of which 88% are seen a single time; about 1.7% belongs to the top ten. This material consisted of peripheral blood, taken on day 0 of AZD1222 vaccination. The receptors were sampled from an adult in good health.

This sequence joins TRBV6-5 and TRBJ2-7; D is ambiguous. V was trimmed by 2 bases and J by 4 bases, leaving 12 bases between them. CDR1 and CDR2 (germline): MNHEY, SVGAGI. The CDR3 contains 14 residues. The CDR3 loop is CASSYDLSAYEQYF. The CDR3 nucleotides are TGTGCCAGCAGTTACGACCTCTCAGCGTACGAGCAGTACTTC.

The genes are TRBV7-2 and TRBJ2-1; the D is unclear. This CDR3 contains 15 residues. Per the germline V gene, CDR1 is SGHTA and CDR2 is FQGNSA. V shed 4 bases and J shed 9 bases, with 19 bases lying between them. CDR3 DNA: TGTGCCAGCAGCTCTACTTCCGGGTCCTGGGGTGAGCAGTTCTTC. Protein product: CASSSTSGSWGEQFF.

The chain couples TRBV18 to TRBJ1-3, with D unresolved. There are 15 residues in the CDR3. In germline, CDR1 is KGHSH, CDR2 LQKENI. V dropped 2 bases and J dropped 4 bases, with 12 bases sitting between them. CDR3 nucleotide sequence: TGTGCCAGCTCACCATCGGGAGGGATCGGAAACACCATATATTTT. Translation gives CASSPSGGIGNTIYF.

The chain uses TRBV6-5 and TRBJ2-7, with 7 bases aligning to TRBD1. This CDR3 is 15 amino acids long. V lost 2 bases, J lost 1 base, and 5 bases stayed unmatched. CDR1 and CDR2 (germline): MNHEY, SVGAGI. The chain's CDR3 is CASSYDRDRSYEQYF. DNA of the CDR3: TGTGCCAGCAGTTACGACCGGGACAGATCCTACGAGCAGTACTTC.

The chain carries TRBV6-2 or TRBV6-3 and TRBJ1-1, with TRBD1 matching over 8 bases. V shed 4 bases and J 0 bases; nucleotides not matched to a gene: 7. CDR3 length: 16 residues. The V gene's germline CDR1 is MNHEY and CDR2 SVGEGT. The DNA for the CDR3 is TGTGCCAGCAGTTTTTCCGGACAGGGCGTGAACACTGAAGCTTTCTTT. This sequence encodes CASSFSGQGVNTEAFF.

This chain links TRBV7-9 with TRBJ1-5, with D perhaps TRBD1 (5 bases). V lost 3 bases, J lost 7 bases, and 13 bases lay in between. From germline, CDR1 is SEHNR and CDR2 FQNEAQ (reference sequence). CDR3 length equals 14 residues. The CDR3 nucleotides are TGTGCCAGCAGCTTTGGGGGGTTTAAACAGCCCCAGCATTTT. This gives the protein CASSFGGFKQPQHF.

The chain uses TRBV9 and TRBJ1-2; D gene unclear. Germline CDR1 and CDR2: SGDLS and YYNGEE. This CDR3 contains 11 residues. With 4 bases removed from V and 8 bases from J, the gap between germline ends came to 9 bases. The CDR3 reads CASSSSQGYTF. The CDR3, as DNA: TGTGCCAGCAGCTCCTCTCAGGGCTACACCTTC.

The genes are TRBV28 and TRBJ2-7, with D possibly matching TRBD2 (5 bases). Germline CDR1 reads MDHEN; CDR2 reads SYDVKM. V was cut by 6 bases and J by 2 bases, with 14 bases left in between. This CDR3 is built from 14 residues. The CDR3 sequence is CASRNFGGTYEQYF. In DNA, the CDR3 is TGTGCCAGCAGGAACTTCGGAGGCACCTACGAGCAGTACTTC.

The genes are TRBV19 and TRBJ2-7; no definite D call. Germline CDR1 LNHDA, CDR2 SQIVND (reference sequence). The V and J ends lost 4 bases and 6 bases respectively, with 10 bases between them. The CDR3 covers 12 residues. CDR3 nucleotides: TGTGCCAGTAGTAACGGCCCCGGCGAGCAGTACTTC. Translated: CASSNGPGEQYF.

The chain carries TRBV29-1 and TRBJ2-2; TRBD2 aligns across 7 bases. Germline V gives CDR1 SQVTM, CDR2 ANQGSEA. V was pared by 5 bases and J by 5 bases, with 11 bases of the junction left unmatched. CDR3 length equals 15 residues. CDR3 bases: TGCAGCGTTTCGGGGGGAAGGAGTAATACCGGGGAGCTGTTTTTT. This encodes CSVSGGRSNTGELFF.

The V call is TRBV10-1, the J call TRBJ2-1; the D gene is possibly TRBD1 (6 bases). Germline V gives CDR1 WNHNN, CDR2 SYGVQD (reference sequence). The V end was cut by 2 bases, the J end by 7 bases, with 15 bases between. The CDR3 runs to 15 residues. The CDR3 is CASSEDGLQGNEQFF. In DNA, the CDR3 is TGCGCCAGCAGTGAGGACGGGTTACAGGGAAATGAGCAGTTCTTC.

This sequence joins TRBV10-2 and TRBJ2-7, with D tentatively TRBD1 (6 bases). This CDR3 comprises 12 residues. With 4 bases removed from V and 5 bases from J, the gap between germline ends came to 9 bases. Per the germline V gene, CDR1 is WSHSY and CDR2 is SAAADI. The CDR3 loop is CASSVNRDEQYF. CDR3 coding DNA: TGCGCCAGCAGTGTGAACAGGGACGAGCAGTACTTC.

A single count supports this clone. The V and J genes are TRBV6-5 and TRBJ2-5, with 7 bases aligning to TRBD1. Per the germline V gene, CDR1 is MNHEY and CDR2 is SVGAGI. This CDR3 has 13 amino acids. V gave up 7 bases and J gave up 5 bases; unmatched junction bases: 7. The CDR3 nucleotides read TGTGCCAGCAACAACAGGGGCTGGGAGACCCAGTACTTC. Protein product: CASNNRGWETQYF.

The chain combines TRBV5-6 with TRBJ2-1; no reliable D call. The CDR3 covers 12 residues. V was trimmed by 0 bases and J by 7 bases, leaving 5 bases between them. Germline V lookup: CDR1 SGHDT, CDR2 YYEEEE. This chain's CDR3 is CASSLVRNEQFF. CDR3 DNA sequence: TGTGCCAGCAGCTTGGTAAGAAATGAGCAGTTCTTC. The variable domain in full, with the rest retrieved from reference TRBV5-6 and TRBJ2-1, is DAGVTQSPTHLIKTRGQQVTLRCSPKSGHDTVSWYQQALGQGPQFIFQYYEEEERQRGNFPDRFSGHQFPNYSSELNVNALLLGDSALYLCASSLVRNEQFFGPGTRLTVL.

The gene calls are TRBV7-2 and TRBJ2-5; 8 positions match TRBD2. Germline V CDR1 and CDR2: SGHTA, FQGNSA. After removal of 5 bases from V and 1 base from J, the junction contained 6 bases not matched to a gene. The CDR3 totals 15 residues. The DNA for the CDR3 is TGTGCCAGCAGCCGGGGGGGCGGCTTCCAAGAGACCCAGTACTTC. Protein product: CASSRGGGFQETQYF.

The chain uses TRBV5-1 and TRBJ1-1; D remains unclear. Trimming shortened V by 3 bases and J by 2 bases, and 11 bases separated the two germline ends. Germline lookup yields CDR1 SGHRS and CDR2 YFSETQ. This CDR3 is 14 amino acids long. The CDR3 sequence: CASSSGSSNTEAFF. CDR3 DNA: TGCGCCAGCAGCTCGGGGTCCTCAAACACTGAAGCTTTCTTT.

The gene calls are TRBV19 and TRBJ2-1; D not resolved. The CDR3 consists of 18 residues. Deletions cut 3 bases from V and 0 bases from J, with 18 bases between. Germline CDR1 LNHDA, CDR2 SQIVND (reference sequence). The CDR3 nucleotides read TGTGCCAGTAGTATTGACTTCCGGGCCTCGAGCTCCTACAATGAGCAGTTCTTC. It specifies CASSIDFRASSSYNEQFF. The full variable domain, rest sourced from reference TRBV19 and TRBJ2-1, is DGGITQSPKYLFRKEGQNVTLSCEQNLNHDAMYWYRQDPGQGLRLIYYSQIVNDFQKGDIAEGYSVSREKKESFPLTVTSAQKNPTAFYLCASSIDFRASSSYNEQFFGPGTRLTVL.

V is TRBV2 and J is TRBJ2-6; possibly TRBD2 for D (7 bases). In germline, CDR1 is SNHLY, CDR2 FYNNEI. V lost 6 bases and J 4 bases, leaving 22 bases between the germline ends. The CDR3 spans 18 residues. The CDR3 protein is CASRPAVGGATGANVLTF. DNA for the CDR3: TGTGCCAGCAGACCCGCGGTTGGGGGGGCGACCGGGGCCAACGTCCTGACTTTC.

The rearrangement joins TRBV19 to TRBJ1-4; perhaps TRBD1 as D (5 bases). Deletions cut 3 bases from V and 7 bases from J, with 21 bases between. Germline V gene data show CDR1 as LNHDA and CDR2 as SQIVND (reference sequence). The CDR3 consists of 17 residues. The CDR3 bases are TGTGCCAGTAGTATGGGCTCCTGGGCAGGGTGGAGTGAAAAACTGTTTTTT. Amino acids: CASSMGSWAGWSEKLFF.

The chain links TRBV2 to TRBJ1-1; D is ambiguous. Trimming pared 2 bases from V and 6 bases from J, leaving 7 bases between. The CDR3 length is 12 residues. CDR1 is SNHLY and CDR2 is FYNNEI in the germline V gene. Here the CDR3 reads CASSERVSEAFF. CDR3 coding DNA: TGTGCCAGCAGTGAAAGGGTATCTGAAGCTTTCTTT.

The count of this clone is one. In nucleotides, the CDR3 is TGTGCCAGCAGTTTATCGAGGGGGGTCTCCTACGAGCAGTACTTC. Its protein product is CASSLSRGVSYEQYF. The V call is TRBV27, the J call TRBJ2-7, with D perhaps matching TRBD1 or TRBD2 (6 bases each). CDR3 size: 15 residues. Between the trimmed V and J ends, which lost 0 bases and 0 bases, there was a span of 9 bases. Germline V gene sequence: CDR1 MNHEY, CDR2 SMNVEV (reference sequence).